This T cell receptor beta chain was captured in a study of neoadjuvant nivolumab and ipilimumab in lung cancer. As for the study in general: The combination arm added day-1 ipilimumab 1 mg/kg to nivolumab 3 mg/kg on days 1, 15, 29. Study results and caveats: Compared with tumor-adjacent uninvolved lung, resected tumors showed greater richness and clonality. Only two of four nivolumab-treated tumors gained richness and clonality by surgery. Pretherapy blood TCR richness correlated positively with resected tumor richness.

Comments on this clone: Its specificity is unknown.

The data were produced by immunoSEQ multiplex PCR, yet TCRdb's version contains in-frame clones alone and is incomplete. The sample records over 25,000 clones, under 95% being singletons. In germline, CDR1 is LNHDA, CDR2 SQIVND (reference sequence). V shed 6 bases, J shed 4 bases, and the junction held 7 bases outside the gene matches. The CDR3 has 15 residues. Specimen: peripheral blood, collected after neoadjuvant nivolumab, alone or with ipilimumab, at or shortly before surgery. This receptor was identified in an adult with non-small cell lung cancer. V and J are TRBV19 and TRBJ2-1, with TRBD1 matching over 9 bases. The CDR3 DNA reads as TGTGCCAGTAGGGCCCGGGACAGGGATTACAATGAGCAGTTCTTC. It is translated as CASRARDRDYNEQFF.